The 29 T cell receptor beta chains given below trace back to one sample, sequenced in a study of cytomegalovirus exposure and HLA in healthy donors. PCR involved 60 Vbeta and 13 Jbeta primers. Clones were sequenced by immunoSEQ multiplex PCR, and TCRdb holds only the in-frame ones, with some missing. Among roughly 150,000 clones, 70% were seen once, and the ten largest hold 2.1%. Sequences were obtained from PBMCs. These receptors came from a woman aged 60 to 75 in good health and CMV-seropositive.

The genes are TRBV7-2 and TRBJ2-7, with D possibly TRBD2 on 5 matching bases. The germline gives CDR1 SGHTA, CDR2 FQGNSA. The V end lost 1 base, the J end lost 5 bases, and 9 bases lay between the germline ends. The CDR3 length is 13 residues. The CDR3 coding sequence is TGTGCCAGCAGCTTAGGGGGAGAGGACGAGCAGTACTTC. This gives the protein CASSLGGEDEQYF.

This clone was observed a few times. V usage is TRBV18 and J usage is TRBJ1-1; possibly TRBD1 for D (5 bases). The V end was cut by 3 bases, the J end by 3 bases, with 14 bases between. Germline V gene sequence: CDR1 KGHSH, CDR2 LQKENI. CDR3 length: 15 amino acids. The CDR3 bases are TGTGCCAGCTCACCCCTGGGAGGGACGGACACTGAAGCTTTCTTT. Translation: CASSPLGGTDTEAFF.

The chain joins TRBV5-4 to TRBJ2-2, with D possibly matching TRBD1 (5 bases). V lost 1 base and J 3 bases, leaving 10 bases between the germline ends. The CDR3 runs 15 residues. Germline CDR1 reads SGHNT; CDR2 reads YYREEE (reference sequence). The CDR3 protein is CASSLMGRDTGELFF. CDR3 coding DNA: TGTGCCAGCAGCTTGATGGGCAGGGACACCGGGGAGCTGTTTTTT.

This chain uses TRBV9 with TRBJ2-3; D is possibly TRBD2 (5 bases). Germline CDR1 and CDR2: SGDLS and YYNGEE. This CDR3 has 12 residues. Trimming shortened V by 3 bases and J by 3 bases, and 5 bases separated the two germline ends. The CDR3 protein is CASSGETDTQYF. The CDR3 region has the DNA TGTGCCAGCAGCGGGGAGACAGATACGCAGTATTTT.

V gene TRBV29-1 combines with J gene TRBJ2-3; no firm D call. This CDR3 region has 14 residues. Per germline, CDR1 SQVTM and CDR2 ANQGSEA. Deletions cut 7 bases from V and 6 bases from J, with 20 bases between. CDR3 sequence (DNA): TGCAGCGCCTCCGGGTCCCCCAAGCAGGATACGCAGTATTTT. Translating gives CSASGSPKQDTQYF.

CDR3 nucleotides: TGTGCCAGCAGTTTGGGACAGGGAGTAACAGATACGCAGTATTTT. It codes for CASSLGQGVTDTQYF. The V gene is TRBV6-5, the J gene TRBJ2-3, with TRBD1 identical over 9 bases. CDR1 and CDR2 from the germline V gene are MNHEY and SVGAGI. The V segment lost 4 bases and the J segment 3 bases; nucleotides outside the gene matches: 5. The CDR3 has 15 residues.

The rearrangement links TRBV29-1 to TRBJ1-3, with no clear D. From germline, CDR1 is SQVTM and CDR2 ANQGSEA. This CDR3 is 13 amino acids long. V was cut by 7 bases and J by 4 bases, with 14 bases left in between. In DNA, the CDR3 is TGCAGCGCTCAGGCGTTTCCAGGAAACACCATATATTTT. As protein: CSAQAFPGNTIYF. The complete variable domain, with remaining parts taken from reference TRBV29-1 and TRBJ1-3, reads SAVISQKPSRDICQRGTSLTIQCQVDSQVTMMFWYRQQPGQSLTLIATANQGSEATYESGFVIDKFPISRPNLTFSTLTVSNMSPEDSSIYLCSAQAFPGNTIYFGEGSWLTVV.

The CDR3 reads CATSIGPQETQYF. CDR3 bases: TGTGCCACCAGCATTGGCCCTCAAGAGACCCAGTACTTC. The rearrangement links TRBV15 to TRBJ2-5; D is unresolved. The CDR3 contains 13 residues. Germline CDR1 and CDR2: LNHNV and YYDKDF (reference sequence). V was cut by 4 bases and J by 2 bases, with 8 bases left in between.

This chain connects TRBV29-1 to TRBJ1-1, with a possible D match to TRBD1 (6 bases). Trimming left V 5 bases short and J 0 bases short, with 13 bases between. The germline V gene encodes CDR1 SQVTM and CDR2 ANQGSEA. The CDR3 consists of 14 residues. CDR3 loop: CSVLKQGMNTEAFF. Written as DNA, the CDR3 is TGCAGCGTTTTAAAACAGGGTATGAACACTGAAGCTTTCTTT.

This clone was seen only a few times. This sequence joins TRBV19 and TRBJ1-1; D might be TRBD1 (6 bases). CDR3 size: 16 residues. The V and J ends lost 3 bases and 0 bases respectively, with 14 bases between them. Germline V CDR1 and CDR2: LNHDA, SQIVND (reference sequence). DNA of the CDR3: TGTGCCAGTAGTATCCCAGGGGTCCAAATGAACACTGAAGCTTTCTTT. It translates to CASSIPGVQMNTEAFF.

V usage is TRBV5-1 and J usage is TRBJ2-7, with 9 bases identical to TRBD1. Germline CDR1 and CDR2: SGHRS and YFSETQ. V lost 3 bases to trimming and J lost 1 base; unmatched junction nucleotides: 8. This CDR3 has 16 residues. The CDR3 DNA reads TGCGCCAGCAGCTGGGGACAGGGTGGGGGTTCCTACGAGCAGTACTTC. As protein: CASSWGQGGGSYEQYF.

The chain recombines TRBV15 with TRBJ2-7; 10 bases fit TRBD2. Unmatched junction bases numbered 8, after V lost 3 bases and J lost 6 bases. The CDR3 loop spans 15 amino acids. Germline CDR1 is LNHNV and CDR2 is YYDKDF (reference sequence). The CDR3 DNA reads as TGTGCCACCAGCAGGGCTCTAGCGGGAGCCGGCGAGCAGTACTTC. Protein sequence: CATSRALAGAGEQYF.

CDR3 nucleotides: TGCGCCAGCAGCCAAGATCCGACCCGGCGGTCTGAAGCTTTCTTT. Its protein is CASSQDPTRRSEAFF. V usage is TRBV4-1 and J usage is TRBJ1-1, with no clear D. This CDR3 has 15 amino acids. Trimming took 0 bases from V and 6 from J, leaving 14 bases between them. Per germline, CDR1 MGHRA and CDR2 YSYEKL.

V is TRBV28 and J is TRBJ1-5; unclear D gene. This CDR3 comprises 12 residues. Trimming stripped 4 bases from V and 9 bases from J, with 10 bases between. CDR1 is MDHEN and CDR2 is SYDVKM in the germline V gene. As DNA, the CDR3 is TGTGCCAGCAGTTCCCCCTCGCGGCCCCAGCATTTT. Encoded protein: CASSSPSRPQHF. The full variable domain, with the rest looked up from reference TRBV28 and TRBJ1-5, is DVKVTQSSRYLVKRTGEKVFLECVQDMDHENMFWYRQDPGLGLRLIYFSYDVKMKEKGDIPEGYSVSREKKERFSLILESASTNQTSMYLCASSSPSRPQHFGDGTRLSIL.

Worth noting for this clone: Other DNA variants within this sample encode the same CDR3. The CDR3 sequence: CAISEGGNEQYF. The CDR3 coding sequence is TGTGCCATCAGTGAGGGGGGCAACGAGCAGTACTTC. The gene calls are TRBV10-3 and TRBJ2-7; D is perhaps TRBD1 (6 bases). Germline V CDR1 and CDR2: ENHRY, SYGVKD. V was pared by 2 bases and J by 5 bases, with 7 bases between. The CDR3 spans 12 residues.

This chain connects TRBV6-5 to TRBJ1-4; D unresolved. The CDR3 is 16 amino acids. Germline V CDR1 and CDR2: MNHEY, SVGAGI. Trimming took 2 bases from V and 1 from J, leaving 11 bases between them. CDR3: CASSYGEPGTNEKLFF. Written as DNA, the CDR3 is TGTGCCAGCAGTTACGGGGAGCCTGGAACTAATGAAAAACTGTTTTTT.

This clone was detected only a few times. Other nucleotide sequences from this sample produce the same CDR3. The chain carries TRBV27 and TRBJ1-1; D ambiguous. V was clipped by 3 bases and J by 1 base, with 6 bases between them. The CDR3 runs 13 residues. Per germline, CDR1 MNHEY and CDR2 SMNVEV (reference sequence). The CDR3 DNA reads TGTGCCAGCAGTTTGGGGAGGAACACTGAAGCTTTCTTT. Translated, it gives CASSLGRNTEAFF.

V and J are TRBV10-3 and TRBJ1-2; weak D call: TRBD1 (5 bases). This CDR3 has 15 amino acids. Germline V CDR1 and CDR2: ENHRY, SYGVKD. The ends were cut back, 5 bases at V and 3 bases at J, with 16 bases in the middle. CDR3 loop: CAISSPTQGYYGYTF. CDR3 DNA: TGTGCCATCAGTTCCCCGACCCAGGGATACTATGGCTACACCTTC.

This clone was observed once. The CDR3 coding sequence is TGCGCCAGCAGTGACGGGGGCACAGATACGCAGTATTTT. Translating gives CASSDGGTDTQYF. The rearrangement uses TRBV5-1 and TRBJ2-3; TRBD2 might be the D (5 bases). Trimming stripped 5 bases from V and 1 base from J, with 8 bases between. Germline V gene data show CDR1 as SGHRS and CDR2 as YFSETQ. This CDR3 spans 13 amino acids.

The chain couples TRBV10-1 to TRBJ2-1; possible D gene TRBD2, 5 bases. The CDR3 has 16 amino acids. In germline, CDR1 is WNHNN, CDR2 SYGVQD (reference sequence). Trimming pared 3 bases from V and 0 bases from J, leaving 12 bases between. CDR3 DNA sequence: TGCGCCAGCAGTGACCCGACTACGAGCTCCTACAATGAGCAGTTCTTC. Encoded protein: CASSDPTTSSYNEQFF.

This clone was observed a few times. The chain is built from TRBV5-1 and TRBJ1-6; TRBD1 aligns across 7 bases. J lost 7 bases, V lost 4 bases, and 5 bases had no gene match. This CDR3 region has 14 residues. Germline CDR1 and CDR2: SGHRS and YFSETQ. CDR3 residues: CASSITGENSPLHF. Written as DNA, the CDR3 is TGCGCCAGCAGCATCACAGGGGAGAATTCACCCCTCCACTTT.

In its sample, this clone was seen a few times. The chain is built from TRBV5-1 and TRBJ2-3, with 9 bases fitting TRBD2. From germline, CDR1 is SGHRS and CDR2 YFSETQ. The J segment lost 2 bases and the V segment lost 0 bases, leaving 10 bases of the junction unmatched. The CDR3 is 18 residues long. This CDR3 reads CASSLAGSAGGPTDTQYF. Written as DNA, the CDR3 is TGCGCCAGCAGCTTGGCCGGCTCAGCGGGGGGACCCACAGATACGCAGTATTTT.

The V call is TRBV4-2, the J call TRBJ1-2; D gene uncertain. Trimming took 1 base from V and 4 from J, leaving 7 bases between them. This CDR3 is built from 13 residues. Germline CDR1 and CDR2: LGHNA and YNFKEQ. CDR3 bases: TGTGCCAGCAGCCAAGTCGGTACCTATGGCTACACCTTC. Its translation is CASSQVGTYGYTF.

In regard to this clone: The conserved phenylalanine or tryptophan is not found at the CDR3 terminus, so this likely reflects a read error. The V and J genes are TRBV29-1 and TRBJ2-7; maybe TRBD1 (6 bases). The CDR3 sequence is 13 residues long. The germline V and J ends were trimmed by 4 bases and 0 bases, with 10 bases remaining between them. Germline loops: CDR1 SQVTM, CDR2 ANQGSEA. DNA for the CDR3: TGCAGCGTTGGGCAGGGGAACTCCTACGAGCAGTACCTC. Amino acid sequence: CSVGQGNSYEQYL.

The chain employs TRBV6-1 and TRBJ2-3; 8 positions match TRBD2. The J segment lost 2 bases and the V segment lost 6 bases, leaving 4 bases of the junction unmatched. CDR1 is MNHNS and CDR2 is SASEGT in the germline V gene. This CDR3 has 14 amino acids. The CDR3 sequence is CASSRGGTTDTQYF. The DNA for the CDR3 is TGTGCCAGCAGCCGGGGGGGTACCACAGATACGCAGTATTTT.

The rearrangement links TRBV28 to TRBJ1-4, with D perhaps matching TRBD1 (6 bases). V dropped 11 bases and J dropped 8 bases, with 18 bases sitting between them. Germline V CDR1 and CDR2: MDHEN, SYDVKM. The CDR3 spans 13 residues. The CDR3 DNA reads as TGTGCCGGGGGGGGGCACCTAGGGGAAAAACTGTTTTTT. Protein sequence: CAGGGHLGEKLFF.

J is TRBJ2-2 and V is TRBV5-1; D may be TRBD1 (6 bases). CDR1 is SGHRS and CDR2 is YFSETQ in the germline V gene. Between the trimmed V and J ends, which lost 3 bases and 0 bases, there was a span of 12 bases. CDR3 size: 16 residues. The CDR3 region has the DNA TGCGCCAGCAGCTGGCCCGGGACAACGAACACCGGGGAGCTGTTTTTT. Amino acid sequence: CASSWPGTTNTGELFF.

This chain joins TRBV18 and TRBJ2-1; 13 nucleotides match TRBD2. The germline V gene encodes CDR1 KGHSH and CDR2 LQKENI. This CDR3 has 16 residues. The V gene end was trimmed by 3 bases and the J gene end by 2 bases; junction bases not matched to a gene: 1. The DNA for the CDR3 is TGTGCCAGCTCACCGGGGACTAGCGGGGCCTACAATGAGCAGTTCTTC. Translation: CASSPGTSGAYNEQFF.

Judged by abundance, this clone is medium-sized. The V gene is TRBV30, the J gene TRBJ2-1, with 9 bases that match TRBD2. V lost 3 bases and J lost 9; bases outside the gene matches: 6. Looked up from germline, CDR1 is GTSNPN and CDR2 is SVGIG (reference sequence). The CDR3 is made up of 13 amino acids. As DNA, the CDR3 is TGTGCCTGGAGCTCTAGCGGGACGGGTGAGCAGTTCTTC. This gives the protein CAWSSSGTGEQFF. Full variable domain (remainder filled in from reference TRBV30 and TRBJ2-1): SQTIHQWPATLVQPVGSPLSLECTVEGTSNPNLYWYRQAAGRGLQLLFYSVGIGQISSEVPQNLSASRPQDRQFILSSKKLLLSDSGFYLCAWSSSGTGEQFFGPGTRLTVL.